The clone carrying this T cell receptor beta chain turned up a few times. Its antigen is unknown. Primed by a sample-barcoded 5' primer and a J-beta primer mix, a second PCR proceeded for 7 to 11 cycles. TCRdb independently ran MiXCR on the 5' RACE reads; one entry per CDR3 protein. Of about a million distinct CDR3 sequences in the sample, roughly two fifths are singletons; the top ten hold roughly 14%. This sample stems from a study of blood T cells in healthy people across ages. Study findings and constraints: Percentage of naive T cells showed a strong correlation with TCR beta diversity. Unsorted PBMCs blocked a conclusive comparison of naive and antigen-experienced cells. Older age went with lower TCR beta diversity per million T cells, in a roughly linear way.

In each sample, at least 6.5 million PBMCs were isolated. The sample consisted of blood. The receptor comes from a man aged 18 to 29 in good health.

CDR3 nucleotide sequence: TGCGCCAGCAGTGGCAGGGTTCGGGGATCCGATACGCAGTATTTT. Amino acids: CASSGRVRGSDTQYF. J is TRBJ2-3 and V is TRBV10-2; D may be TRBD1 or TRBD2 (5 bases each). This CDR3 region has 15 residues. Germline V lookup: CDR1 WSHSY, CDR2 SAAADI. The V and J ends lost 4 bases and 6 bases respectively, with 17 bases between them.